This paragraph covers one T cell receptor beta chain sequence. Its cognate antigen has yet to be identified. Base qualities were left out, and no much larger clone turns up one base away. The cohort comprised under 700 healthy bone marrow donors. At the time of sampling, all cohort members were nominally healthy, though unrecorded immune exposures were likely present. The donor tested CMV seronegative and was one of the 352 seronegative cohort members. Every donor gave a peripheral blood sample, and the peripheral blood mononuclear cells from that sample were used for TCR beta sequencing. The Qiagen DNeasy Blood Extraction Kit was used to extract genomic DNA from the blood cell samples. The library was prepared using the immunoSEQ multiplex PCR assay. For the multiplex PCR, a mixture combining 60 forward primers for TCR Vbeta segments and 13 reverse primers for TCR Jbeta segments was used. A multiplex PCR assay on genomic DNA amplified the CDR3 region of rearranged TCR beta genes. The amplified TCR beta libraries were sequenced on the Illumina HiSeq System as 87-base-pair reads. On the study's bioinformatics: A later analysis tallied around 80 million unique TCR beta chains across the 550 to 850 repertoires, and around 9.9 million of those chains were shared by two or more donors. Raw reads were error-corrected and collapsed into unique sequences with a nearest-neighbor algorithm that merged closely related sequences to remove PCR and sequencing errors. V, D and J gene segments were assigned by aligning CDR3 sequences to IMGT reference sequences. For a sequence to be retained, a match of at least six nucleotides to both a V gene segment and a J gene segment was required. A rearrangement was called productive if the CDR3 had no stop codons and remained in frame with V and J, and every other rearrangement was called non-productive. CDR3 was defined according to IMGT convention as the region running from the second conserved V-encoded cysteine to the conserved J-encoded phenylalanine. In an earlier analysis of more than 550 of the donors, sequences lacking an unambiguous match to a single V gene segment were excluded. An earlier analysis of fewer than 750 of the donors classified V segments as functional when productive rearrangements were above 56.7% and as segregating when the standard deviation between donors was above 5%. To diagnose cytomegalovirus status from the catalog of TCR beta chain sequences, a statistical classification framework was built. In a later analysis, V and J genes were assigned by comparing TCR nucleotide sequences against IMGT/GENE-DB human TR gene sequences. The TCRdist pipeline was used in a later analysis to assign CDR3 sequences and most-parsimonious VDJ recombination scenarios. In a later analysis, each TCR beta chain was defined by its CDR3 amino acid sequence together with its V-gene family, and reads lacking a unique V-gene family were excluded. As a way to deal with suspected cross-contamination and a sequencing artifact, a later analysis dropped nearly 600 nucleotide sequences that were highly shared and had low generation probability. For each public chain, a later analysis derived a clonal expansion index from normalized ranks of inferred template counts within each repertoire. In a later analysis, generation probabilities were computed using a VDJ recombination model fitted to out-of-frame rearrangements, and the results were checked against IGoR. In a later analysis, TCR-TCR, TCR-HLA and TCR-CMV co-occurrence was scored with hypergeometric tests, and a repertoire-size bias correction was applied to TCR pairs. False discovery rates were estimated in a later analysis by permuting HLA or CMV assignments 20 times. A later analysis grouped co-occurring TCRs with DBSCAN, adding TCRdist sequence similarity when clustering within HLA-allele-positive subsets. Repertoires with fewer than 30,000 or more than 120,000 public chains, plus five repertoires with anomalous nucleotide sharing, were excluded from co-occurrence clustering. This is the immuneACCESS table as TCRdb keeps it, with only in-frame sequences that have V and J called. A part of the clones is gone; compared with another copy, unresolved V genes explain less than half, and the rest is unexplained. V, J and clone size are taken as reported in that table, and D and trimming were inferred from the DNA itself. This sample lists about 130,000 clones; 50% to 75% were detected once. Together, the top ten hold roughly 2.5% of the sample.

These data belong to a study of cytomegalovirus exposure and HLA in healthy donors (dated by TCRdb to 2016 to 2017). The study in broad terms: An earlier analysis of approximately 600 of the donors reported approximately 300 Gb of sequence data and 117 million unique TCR beta sequences from 150 million to 200 million T cells. Approximately 310 gigabases of sequencing data and some 85 million unique TCR sequences were included in an early release covering about 700 HLA-typed donors. Of the roughly 400 genotyped donors, around 81% fell in the genetic ancestry cluster associated with self-reported Caucasian donors. The study aimed to test whether cataloging public T cell receptors could reveal signatures of past pathogen exposure. The study profiled the T cell repertoires of 550 to 700 subjects by immunosequencing and related them to cytomegalovirus serostatus. Along with the approximately 700-subject first cohort, a separate validation cohort of 120 different subjects was used. The study combined high-throughput TCR immunosequencing, statistical association of individual TCRs with disease status, and machine learning to predict cytomegalovirus infection status. To study patterns of TCR occurrence, a later analysis re-analyzed previously published TCR beta repertoires from 666 donors and added high-resolution HLA genotyping. In the later analysis, no new phenotypic data were used to find candidate immune exposures; instead, reliance was placed on TCR beta sequences and their occurrence across donors. In an earlier analysis of over 550 of the donors, high-throughput TCR beta sequencing was used to judge whether each TCR beta V gene segment behaved as functional or pseudogenic. Donor age, sex, ethnicity and CMV serostatus were compiled together with the repertoire data. A later genetic analysis took genome-wide SNP genotypes for about three fifths of the 666 donors and used that subset as a discovery cohort. Every discovery cohort repertoire had been produced on one sequencing platform. Both class I and class II loci were covered by HLA typing, at four-digit resolution. Typing coverage differed by locus: A, B, C, DRB1 and DQB1 were typed in about 620-640 donors, DQA1 in about 500, DPA1 in some 570, and DPB1 in 450 to 480. About five DR-DQ haplotypes were handled as single units for association and clustering, since linkage in the cohort was strong. Among roughly 400 genotyped donors of the cohort, an average of approximately 240,000 unique TCR beta nucleotide sequences was sequenced per donor, of which about 18% were non-productive.

Overall study results and their limits: An earlier analysis of approximately 590 of the donors showed that most TCR beta V segments appeared in productive rearrangements either about 87% or about 30% of the time, which broadly matched IMGT annotations. Linkage disequilibrium might explain the correlated functional status among segregating V segments, but an unknown experimental factor could not be ruled out. At a false discovery rate of 0.05, a later analysis linked 16,951 TCR beta sequences to specific HLA alleles. Approximately 18 rarely observed V segments, including chromosome 9 orphons, were excluded from the earlier analysis of about 610 of the donors because counts were too low. A further reported finding was that TCR beta sequences accurately predicted the HLA-A and HLA-B alleles for most subjects in the first cohort. Across donors, most TCR sequences were observed very rarely, whereas some public TCRs were present in many individuals. Because HLA typing was missing for some donors at each locus, association tests included only the typed subset. A total of 150 or so TCR beta chains were listed by the study as associated with cytomegalovirus. CMV serostatus was the only immune exposure information available for the cohort. Strong co-occurrence of HLA alleles, especially DR and DQ, made assigning TCR associations to individual alleles difficult. A later analysis reported that several top co-occurrence clusters appeared linked to parvovirus B19, influenza, CMV and Epstein-Barr virus. The authors suggested that the approach could potentially be generalized to other disease states and immunological phenotypes. Presence/absence analyses assumed roughly uniform sequencing depth across donors, an assumption that may not hold. Some IMGT-functional V segments, including TRBV6-2 and TRBV6-3, could not be distinguished by the 87-base-pair reads and were therefore excluded. V-gene and J-gene trimming of TCR beta chains was associated with a missense DCLRE1C variant in a later genetic analysis, and the association was replicated in an independent cohort. A later analysis found that TCR association rates varied across HLA loci, with DRB1 alleles showing the most associated TCRs and HLA-C alleles the fewest. According to a later genetic analysis, donors in an Asian-associated ancestry cluster had fewer N-insertions in productive TCRs than the approximately 650-donor mean. Most CMV-associated TCR beta chains appeared to be HLA-restricted in a later analysis, and the HLA associations seemed to be driven largely by CMV exposure. A later analysis found that HLA-associated TCR beta chains were more clonally expanded and had lower generation probabilities than equally common non-associated chains. In vitro tests confirmed that a few of the cytomegalovirus-associated TCR beta chains recognize cytomegalovirus antigens. Cytomegalovirus status was reported to be diagnosed by the classifier with high specificity and sensitivity in both the original and validation cohorts. The cohort was sequenced for TCR beta chains only, and without alpha or paired-chain data the features that could be detected were limited. The sequencing pipeline was judged likely to have produced a cluster of highly shared sequence variants as a technical artifact.

The germline V gene specifies SGDLS as CDR1 and YYNGEE as CDR2. Including the terminal cysteine and phenylalanine, the CDR3 comprises 13 residues. The kept DNA is CDR3 alone, 39 bases in frame from the first base. After removal of 2 bases from V and 10 bases from J, the junction retains 3 bases not matched to a gene. Sequenced input: PBMCs. The sequence came from a woman in her thirties or forties in good health and CMV-seronegative. Recombination connected TRBV9 to TRBJ1-6; TRBD1 aligns with 7 central bases. The nucleotide sequence is TGTGCCAGCAGCGTTGACAGGGACTCACCCCTCCACTTT. This translates into CASSVDRDSPLHF.